These T cell receptor beta chains were read from a single sample in a study of T cell repertoires in cytomegalovirus infection. In TCRdb, the reads were re-called with MiXCR into one record per CDR3 protein. Of 630,000 or so distinct CDR3 sequences detected, less than 25% appear once; the ten largest clones hold roughly 8%. The specimen sequenced was CD8+ T cells from PBMCs. These receptors came from a human donor in good health (CMV status not recorded). Some clones in this sample may be carry-over from other donors' samples. The CDR3 runs from the conserved cysteine through the conserved F or W. A D gene is named only where the DNA matches it firmly. The size of a clone is reported for some rows only, either as once, few or many, or as a class for expanded clones.

cdr3_aa	cdr3_nt	v_call	j_call	cdr3_length	d_call	clone_size
CASTTRTVVPHNEQFF	TGTGCCAGCACCACTCGCACTGTCGTCCCCCACAATGAGCAGTTCTTC	TRBV6-8	TRBJ2-1	16	NA	NA
CATSDSGQETTDTQYF	TGTGCCACCAGTGATTCAGGACAGGAAACGACAGATACGCAGTATTTT	TRBV24-1	TRBJ2-3	16	TRBD1	NA
CASSDHRGTSGGATDTQYF	TGTGCCAGCAGCGATCACCGGGGGACTAGCGGGGGGGCCACAGATACGCAGTATTTT	TRBV7-9	TRBJ2-3	19	TRBD2	few
CAISEGLERQYF	TGTGCCATCAGTGAGGGGCTAGAACGGCAGTACTTC	TRBV10-3	TRBJ2-7	12	NA	many
CASSIDMNTEAFF	TGTGCCAGTAGTATCGATATGAACACTGAAGCTTTCTTT	TRBV19	TRBJ1-1	13	NA	many
CASSPGDARSYEQYF	TGTGCCAGCAGCCCCGGGGACGCCCGCTCCTACGAGCAGTACTTC	TRBV7-6	TRBJ2-7	15	NA	many
CASSFWVGNEQFF	TGTGCCAGCAGTTTCTGGGTTGGAAATGAGCAGTTCTTC	TRBV27	TRBJ2-1	13	NA	NA
CASSLARGGEAFF	TGTGCCAGCAGCTTAGCGAGGGGTGGTGAAGCTTTCTTT	TRBV7-9	TRBJ1-1	13	NA	NA
CACSQDAGTAGANVLTF	TGTGCCTGCAGCCAAGATGCAGGGACAGCTGGGGCCAACGTCCTGACTTTC	TRBV4-1	TRBJ2-6	17	TRBD1	NA
CSVEAENYGYTF	TGCAGCGTTGAAGCAGAAAACTATGGCTACACCTTC	TRBV29-1	TRBJ1-2	12	NA	few
CASSPATGELFF	TGTGCCAGCAGTCCAGCCACCGGGGAGCTGTTTTTT	TRBV6-2/TRBV6-3	TRBJ2-2	12	NA	few
CSVHLPGQGTNVLTF	TGCAGCGTTCACCTACCGGGACAGGGGACCAACGTCCTGACTTTC	TRBV29-1	TRBJ2-6	15	TRBD1	NA
CASSSTRMNTEAFF	TGTGCCAGCAGCTCAACAAGGATGAACACTGAAGCTTTCTTT	TRBV7-6	TRBJ1-1	14	NA	many
CASSPRTGVLQETQYF	TGCGCCAGCAGCCCAAGGACAGGGGTCCTACAAGAGACCCAGTACTTC	TRBV4-1	TRBJ2-5	16	TRBD1	many
CASSWGYRQAGDTQYF	TGTGCCAGCAGCTGGGGTTATAGGCAGGCGGGGGATACGCAGTATTTT	TRBV7-2	TRBJ2-3	16	NA	many
CASSENTLYGYTF	TGTGCCAGCAGTGAAAACACCCTCTATGGCTACACCTTC	TRBV25-1	TRBJ1-2	13	NA	NA